This T cell receptor (beta chain) was profiled in a study of blood T cell repertoires in COVID-19. V trimming: 6 bases; J trimming: 3 bases; junction bases outside the gene matches: 3. Germline values: CDR1 SNHLY, CDR2 FYNNEI. CDR3 size: 14 residues. This clone has only a few counts. In the original workflow: Reference gene primer amplification gave estimated nucleated cell counts. Sequencing was performed with immunoSEQ multiplex PCR; in TCRdb, only in-frame clones are kept and a portion is missing. V, J and clone size are taken as reported in that table, and D and trimming were inferred from the DNA itself. The table has a few hundred thousand clones, about 88% seen once. Participants came from roughly 23 US areas, aged about 18 to 89 years. Cohorts were based on clinical histories the participants reported.

The J gene is TRBJ2-5, the V gene TRBV2, with 11 nucleotides matching TRBD2. The receptor was derived from a woman aged 45 to 65 who had been exposed to COVID-19. The sample consisted of PBMCs or T cells enriched from blood (not recorded which). CDR3 in DNA: TGTGCCAGCAGAGTAGCGGGGGGGAAAGAGACCCAGTACTTC. Residues: CASRVAGGKETQYF.